This T cell receptor beta chain was recorded in a study of T cells after yellow fever vaccination. This clonotype was detected only a few times. The target antigen is unknown. MiXCR, run by TCRdb on the 5' RACE reads, gives a single entry per CDR3 protein. The table shows under 550,000 distinct CDR3 sequences, with 20% to 25% occurring only once. V was clipped by 0 bases and J by 10 bases; unmatched bases: 4. CDR1 and CDR2 from the germline V gene are MGHRA and YSYEKL. There are 14 residues in the CDR3. Notes on the study in general: Contamination of FACS-sorted repertoires by abundant clonotypes from the bulk population could occur. It was the secondary response that reached its peak faster, day 5 versus 15, but it was weaker.

The V and J genes are TRBV4-1 and TRBJ1-4, with 8 positions matching TRBD1. The material sequenced was PBMCs, taken roughly 23 days after the first yellow fever vaccination. This receptor was taken from a man younger than 35 who received the YFV17D yellow fever vaccine. The CDR3 nucleotides are TGCGCCAGCAGCCAAGATCCAACAGGGGGAAAACTGTTTTTT. Its translation: CASSQDPTGGKLFF.